In its sample, the clone carrying this TCR beta chain was seen many times. TCR beta CDR3 region amplification was performed from RNA transcripts. First-round RT-PCR of the TCR CDR3 relied on the HTBI primer set. TCRdb ran MiXCR on the multiplex PCR reads and lists one entry per CDR3 protein. Altogether 390,000 or so distinct CDR3 sequences are present, roughly 14% being singletons, with the ten largest covering around 13%. The source of the sample is a study of T cells in Graves' hyperthyroidism and ophthalmopathy. V was pared by 1 base and J by 6 bases, with 9 bases between. The CDR3 totals 13 residues.

The genes are TRBV12-3 or TRBV12-4 and TRBJ1-2; D is unclear. The TCR was taken from a man younger than 30 with Graves' ophthalmopathy. The sample taken for sequencing was blood. Here the CDR3 DNA reads TGTGCCAGCAGTTTAGTGGAATTCAATGGCTACACCTTC. Translating gives CASSLVEFNGYTF.